These T cell receptor beta chains were read from a single sample in a study of PD-1 blockade in mismatch repair-deficient tumors. Sequenced by immunoSEQ multiplex PCR; TCRdb stores in-frame clones only, minus some. The table lists around 100,000 clones, 82% of them singletons. Sequenced here: peripheral blood, sampled approximately 36 weeks after starting pembrolizumab. These receptors were obtained from an adult with mismatch repair-deficient cancer. The CDR3 runs from the conserved cysteine through the conserved F or W. Each record gives: CDR3 length, D gene, V gene, clone size, J gene, CDR3 DNA, CDR3 protein. D genes are given only for firm matches. The listing skips clone size in some rows; elsewhere it reads once, few, many or a size class.

length: 15
D: TRBD2
V: TRBV9
size: NA
J: TRBJ2-7
DNA: TGTGCCAGCAGCGTAGAGGGTAGCGGGGCGTACGAGCAGTACTTC
CDR3: CASSVEGSGAYEQYF

length: 12
D: NA
V: TRBV11-2
size: NA
J: TRBJ2-7
DNA: TGTGCCAGCAGTCTGCAGGGGTACGAGCAGTACTTC
CDR3: CASSLQGYEQYF

length: 14
D: NA
V: TRBV30
size: NA
J: TRBJ1-1
DNA: TGTGCCTGGAGTTCGTCGGGGTTTATCTCTGAAGCTTTCTTT
CDR3: CAWSSSGFISEAFF

length: 13
D: TRBD1
V: TRBV30
size: once
J: TRBJ1-2
DNA: TGTGCCTGGAGTGTATACGACAGGGACGGCTACACCTTC
CDR3: CAWSVYDRDGYTF

length: 12
D: NA
V: TRBV30
size: NA
J: TRBJ1-2
DNA: TGTGCCTGGAGTAGGCAGGGTAGGGGCTACACCTTC
CDR3: CAWSRQGRGYTF

length: 15
D: NA
V: TRBV5-1
size: once
J: TRBJ2-7
DNA: TGCGCCAGCAGCCCCGGTCGGCAGAACCCCTACGAGCAGTACTTC
CDR3: CASSPGRQNPYEQYF

length: 12
D: TRBD2
V: TRBV2
size: NA
J: TRBJ2-1
DNA: TGTGCCAGCAGAGGGACTAGCGGGAGCCAGTTCTTC
CDR3: CASRGTSGSQFF

length: 15
D: NA
V: TRBV2
size: few
J: TRBJ2-7
DNA: TGTGCCAGCAGTTCTAGCGGAGGGGGTAACTACGAGCAGTACTTC
CDR3: CASSSSGGGNYEQYF

length: 13
D: NA
V: TRBV30
size: NA
J: TRBJ2-3
DNA: TGTGCCTGGAGTCGGGACGCCACAGATACGCAGTATTTT
CDR3: CAWSRDATDTQYF

length: 13
D: NA
V: TRBV7-6
size: once
J: TRBJ2-1
DNA: TGTGCCAGCAGCCCTGGGAGTGGCGGTGAGCAGTTCTTC
CDR3: CASSPGSGGEQFF

length: 12
D: NA
V: TRBV29-1
size: NA
J: TRBJ2-1
DNA: TGCAGCGTTGAAGACGGCTACAATGAGCAGTTCTTC
CDR3: CSVEDGYNEQFF

length: 15
D: NA
V: TRBV6-5
size: NA
J: TRBJ1-2
DNA: TGTGCCAGCAGTCCGGGCCTCAAAACGAACTATGGCTACACCTTC
CDR3: CASSPGLKTNYGYTF

length: 15
D: NA
V: TRBV6-6
size: NA
J: TRBJ2-3
DNA: TGTGCCAGCAGTCGCCTCCGTCGAGGCACAGATACGCAGTATTTT
CDR3: CASSRLRRGTDTQYF

length: 17
D: TRBD2
V: TRBV5-1
size: few
J: TRBJ2-1
DNA: TGCGCCAGCAGCTTGGCGGGACTAGCGGGAAAGGGCCATGAGCAGTTCTTC
CDR3: CASSLAGLAGKGHEQFF

length: 13
D: NA
V: TRBV11-3
size: NA
J: TRBJ2-3
DNA: TGTGCCAGCAGCTCTCATCCGGCAGATACGCAGTATTTT
CDR3: CASSSHPADTQYF

length: 17
D: NA
V: TRBV14
size: many
J: TRBJ2-5
DNA: TGTGCCAGCAGCCCCCTCCCGACAGGAACATTCCAAGAGACCCAGTACTTC
CDR3: CASSPLPTGTFQETQYF

length: 13
D: NA
V: TRBV19
size: few
J: TRBJ1-1
DNA: TGTGCCAGTAGTCCCGGGGGGAGCACTGAAGCTTTCTTT
CDR3: CASSPGGSTEAFF

length: 14
D: NA
V: TRBV7-9
size: NA
J: TRBJ1-1
DNA: TGTGCCAGCGCCCCAGGCAGCATGAACACTGAAGCTTTCTTT
CDR3: CASAPGSMNTEAFF

length: 14
D: TRBD1
V: TRBV5-1
size: NA
J: TRBJ2-7
DNA: TGCGCCAGCAGCGCTGACCAGGGGGCCTACGAGCAGTACTTC
CDR3: CASSADQGAYEQYF

length: 15
D: NA
V: TRBV27
size: NA
J: TRBJ2-1
DNA: TGTGCCAGCACCACCCATCCAGCGGAGTACAATGAGCAGTTCTTC
CDR3: CASTTHPAEYNEQFF

length: 15
D: TRBD2
V: TRBV6-5
size: NA
J: TRBJ2-3
DNA: TGTGCCAGCAGCCGAACTAGCGAGAACACAGATACGCAGTATTTT
CDR3: CASSRTSENTDTQYF

length: 14
D: TRBD2
V: TRBV28
size: NA
J: TRBJ2-1
DNA: TGTGCCAGCACCTTTAGCGGGAGAGGAAATGAGCAGTTCTTC
CDR3: CASTFSGRGNEQFF

length: 16
D: NA
V: TRBV11-2
size: NA
J: TRBJ2-7
DNA: TGTGCCAGCAGCTTAGGGAGGCAGGGGGGAGCCTACGAGCAGTACTTC
CDR3: CASSLGRQGGAYEQYF

length: 16
D: NA
V: TRBV4-1
size: NA
J: TRBJ1-5
DNA: TGCGCCAGCAGCCTAACGCCGTTTCGGGGCCCTCAGCCCCAGCATTTT
CDR3: CASSLTPFRGPQPQHF

length: 16
D: NA
V: TRBV5-8
size: NA
J: TRBJ1-5
DNA: TGTGCCAGCAGCTTGCCTGGGGACTATAGCAATCAGCCCCAGCATTTT
CDR3: CASSLPGDYSNQPQHF

length: 15
D: TRBD2
V: TRBV5-1
size: NA
J: TRBJ2-7
DNA: TGCGCCAGCAGCTTGGGTACTAGCGGGCTATACGAGCAGTACTTC
CDR3: CASSLGTSGLYEQYF

length: 17
D: NA
V: TRBV18
size: NA
J: TRBJ2-1
DNA: TGTGCCAGCTCACCCTTAAGAGTGAGCCATGGGGGGCACGGGCAGTTCTTC
CDR3: CASSPLRVSHGGHGQFF

length: 15
D: TRBD2
V: TRBV19
size: NA
J: TRBJ2-1
DNA: TGTGCCACCCAAGCCTGGACTAGCGGGACCGGAGAGCAGTTCTTC
CDR3: CATQAWTSGTGEQFF

length: 16
D: TRBD2
V: TRBV5-4
size: NA
J: TRBJ2-1
DNA: TGTGCCAGCAGCTATGGACTAGCGGGGCCCTACAATGAGCAGTTCTTC
CDR3: CASSYGLAGPYNEQFF

length: 13
D: NA
V: TRBV13
size: NA
J: TRBJ2-1
DNA: TGTGCCAGCAGCTTATCGTCCGTTGGCGAGCAGTTCTTC
CDR3: CASSLSSVGEQFF

length: 15
D: TRBD1
V: TRBV19
size: NA
J: TRBJ2-3
DNA: TGTGCCAGTAGTATGCCGGGACAGGGGGCAGATACGCAGTATTTT
CDR3: CASSMPGQGADTQYF

length: 15
D: NA
V: TRBV5-1
size: NA
J: TRBJ2-3
DNA: TGCGCCAGCAGCTCAGACAGGAGAAGCACAGATACGCAGTATTTT
CDR3: CASSSDRRSTDTQYF

length: 14
D: NA
V: TRBV18
size: NA
J: TRBJ2-7
DNA: TGTGCCAGCTCACCACCCACGAGCTCCTACGAGCAGTACTTC
CDR3: CASSPPTSSYEQYF

length: 14
D: NA
V: TRBV9
size: NA
J: TRBJ2-2
DNA: TGTGCCAGCAGCCGGGGGGCGAGGACCGGGGAGCTGTTTTTT
CDR3: CASSRGARTGELFF

length: 12
D: TRBD1
V: TRBV28
size: NA
J: TRBJ2-7
DNA: TGTGCCAGCAAAAGGACAGGGGTCGAGCAGTACTTC
CDR3: CASKRTGVEQYF

length: 13
D: NA
V: TRBV5-4
size: NA
J: TRBJ1-1
DNA: TGTGCCAGCAGAAGCCCCCAGGGAACTGAAGCTTTCTTT
CDR3: CASRSPQGTEAFF

length: 15
D: TRBD1
V: TRBV6-5
size: NA
J: TRBJ2-7
DNA: TGTGCCAGCAGTTCCCGACAGGGGCCTATCTACGAGCAGTACTTC
CDR3: CASSSRQGPIYEQYF

length: 15
D: NA
V: TRBV4-1
size: NA
J: TRBJ2-7
DNA: TGCGCCAGCAGCCAAGAGCGGGATTCTACCTACGAGCAGTACTTC
CDR3: CASSQERDSTYEQYF

length: 16
D: TRBD1
V: TRBV7-8
size: NA
J: TRBJ1-3
DNA: TGTGCCAGCAGCCTCCGGGACAGTGCCTCTGGAAACACCATATATTTT
CDR3: CASSLRDSASGNTIYF

length: 15
D: TRBD2
V: TRBV29-1
size: NA
J: TRBJ2-3
DNA: TGCAGCGTTGAAGATCTCGGGGGGAATGGGGATACGCAGTATTTT
CDR3: CSVEDLGGNGDTQYF

length: 13
D: NA
V: TRBV7-9
size: few
J: TRBJ1-2
DNA: TGTGCCAGCAGCCCGACGGGTGGATATGGCTACACCTTC
CDR3: CASSPTGGYGYTF

length: 15
D: NA
V: TRBV6-5
size: NA
J: TRBJ1-2
DNA: TGTGCCAGCAGTTACCGCGGCGTGGCCCGGGATGGCTACACCTTC
CDR3: CASSYRGVARDGYTF

length: 13
D: NA
V: TRBV27
size: NA
J: TRBJ1-1
DNA: TGTGCCAGCAGTCGTCAGGGTTTCACTGAAGCTTTCTTT
CDR3: CASSRQGFTEAFF

length: 12
D: NA
V: TRBV11-3
size: few
J: TRBJ2-1
DNA: TGTGCCAGCAGCCTCAGGGACAATGAGCAGTTCTTC
CDR3: CASSLRDNEQFF

length: 15
D: NA
V: TRBV7-9
size: NA
J: TRBJ2-7
DNA: TGTGCCAGCAGCCCCGGTGGTAGCGTGAACTACGAGCAGTACTTC
CDR3: CASSPGGSVNYEQYF

length: 15
D: NA
V: TRBV7-2
size: NA
J: TRBJ2-3
DNA: TGTGCCAGCAGCTTAGATGGGACTAGCACAGATACGCAGTATTTT
CDR3: CASSLDGTSTDTQYF

length: 14
D: TRBD2
V: TRBV7-2
size: NA
J: TRBJ2-7
DNA: TGTGCCAGCAGACTTGCTAGCGGGGACTACGAGCAGTACTTC
CDR3: CASRLASGDYEQYF

length: 14
D: TRBD1
V: TRBV9
size: once
J: TRBJ2-7
DNA: TGTGCCAGCAGCGTAGGCGGGACAGGGAGCGAGCAGTACTTC
CDR3: CASSVGGTGSEQYF

length: 13
D: NA
V: TRBV9
size: NA
J: TRBJ2-1
DNA: TGTGCCAGCAGCGTACAAGGGTGGGATGAGCAGTTCTTC
CDR3: CASSVQGWDEQFF